The next 15 T cell receptor beta chains were all read from a single sample in a study of blood T cells in healthy people across ages. Through a sample-barcoded 5' primer and a J-beta primer mix, a second PCR was run for roughly 7 to 11 cycles. TCRdb reprocessed the 5' RACE reads via MiXCR and lists one record per CDR3 protein. The table shows about 1.5 million distinct CDR3 sequences, with approximately 42% occurring only once. What was sequenced was blood. These TCRs come from a woman younger than 30 in good health.

The chain recombines TRBV11-2 with TRBJ2-7; 7 bases line up with TRBD2. V shed 4 bases and J 3 bases; nucleotides not matched to a gene: 12. The CDR3 has 16 amino acids. Germline CDR1 and CDR2: SGHAT and FQNNGV. The CDR3: CASSYIGGGIRYEQYF. CDR3 bases: TGTGCCAGCAGCTACATTGGGGGAGGGATACGCTACGAGCAGTACTTC. Full variable domain (missing parts from reference TRBV11-2 and TRBJ2-7): EAGVAQSPRYKIIEKRQSVAFWCNPISGHATLYWYQQILGQGPKLLIQFQNNGVVDDSQLPKDRFSAERLKGVDSTLKIQPAKLEDSAVYLCASSYIGGGIRYEQYFGPGTRLTVT.

Worth noting for this clonotype: This likely comes from a read error, as the CDR3 has no conserved phenylalanine or tryptophan at its end. The gene calls are TRBV7-9 and TRBJ2-1; possible D gene TRBD2, 5 bases. With 5 bases removed from V and 11 bases from J, the gap between germline ends came to 16 bases. The CDR3 has 13 amino acids. Germline V gives CDR1 SEHNR, CDR2 FQNEAQ (reference sequence). CDR3 nucleotide sequence: TGTGCCAGCAGCGTCCCCGGCCGGGAAAAGCAGTTCCTC. Protein: CASSVPGREKQFL.

V and J are TRBV14 and TRBJ2-5, with D possibly matching TRBD2 (6 bases). Germline lookup yields CDR1 SGHDN and CDR2 FVKESK. The CDR3 is 18 residues long. V lost 0 bases to trimming and J lost 7 bases, with 24 bases between them. For the CDR3, the DNA is TGTGCCAGCAGCCAAGACGCCATTCCGAGACTAGAATACGGGACCCAGTACTTC. Its translation: CASSQDAIPRLEYGTQYF.

The genes are TRBV6-1 and TRBJ2-1, with TRBD2 matching over 7 bases. The CDR3 consists of 16 residues. Germline-derived CDR1 and CDR2 are MNHNS and SASEGT. J gave up 4 bases and V 1 base, and 7 bases lay outside the gene matches. CDR3 region: CASSEGPAGTYNEQFF. CDR3 DNA sequence: TGTGCCAGCAGTGAAGGCCCAGCGGGGACTTACAATGAGCAGTTCTTC.

This chain links TRBV3-1 with TRBJ2-1, with D hard to call. CDR3 length equals 13 residues. Germline values: CDR1 LGHDT, CDR2 YNNKEL (reference sequence). V dropped 4 bases and J dropped 6 bases, with 10 bases sitting between them. CDR3 DNA: TGTGCCAGCAGCCTCGACGCAAGCAATGAGCAGTTCTTC. Protein: CASSLDASNEQFF.

This clonotype showed up just a few times. The rearrangement links TRBV5-1 to TRBJ2-7, with unresolved D. The CDR3 length is 15 residues. V was cut by 1 base and J by 0 bases, with 11 bases left in between. CDR1 is SGHRS and CDR2 is YFSETQ in the germline V gene. CDR3 coding DNA: TGCGCCAGCAGCTTGCGTCCCGATACCTCCTACGAGCAGTACTTC. Translating gives CASSLRPDTSYEQYF. The full variable domain, in which reference TRBV5-1 and TRBJ2-7 provide the parts outside the CDR3, is KAGVTQTPRYLIKTRGQQVTLSCSPISGHRSVSWYQQTPGQGLQFLFEYFSETQRNKGNFPGRFSGRQFSNSRSEMNVSTLELGDSALYLCASSLRPDTSYEQYFGPGTRLTVT.

V gene TRBV20-1 combines with J gene TRBJ2-7, with 7 nucleotides matching TRBD1. CDR1 and CDR2 from the germline V gene are DFQATT and SNEGSKA (reference sequence). The CDR3 length is 14 residues. Trimming cost V 6 bases and J 0 bases; bases outside gene matches: 8. The CDR3 DNA reads TGCAGTGCGGCTACCGGGACAGCCTCCTACGAGCAGTACTTC. Translation: CSAATGTASYEQYF.

The chain employs TRBV6-6 and TRBJ2-7; tentatively, D is TRBD1 (5 bases). The CDR3 consists of 15 residues. Germline V gene sequence: CDR1 MNHNY, CDR2 SVGAGI (reference sequence). V dropped 0 bases and J dropped 2 bases, with 11 bases sitting between them. CDR3 protein: CASSYSAGIAYEQYF. DNA for the CDR3: TGTGCCAGCAGTTACTCTGCAGGGATCGCCTACGAGCAGTACTTC.

This clonotype was detected only a few times. V and J are TRBV21-1 and TRBJ1-1. TRBV21-1 constitutes a pseudogene. There are 15 residues in the CDR3. Here the CDR3 reads CASSKVWLWNTEAFF. The DNA for the CDR3 is TGTGCCAGCAGCAAAGTATGGTTATGGAACACTGAAGCTTTCTTT.

Remarks on this clonotype: This sequence may be a read error, since a much larger clone differs from it by one base. The chain uses TRBV3-1 and TRBJ1-2; no reliable D call. CDR3 length: 12 residues. Germline CDR1 and CDR2: LGHDT and YNNKEL (reference sequence). The CDR3 DNA reads as TGTCCCAGCAGCCCTCGGGGATATGGCTACACCTTC. The encoded protein is CPSSPRGYGYTF.

This clonotype was counted a few times. This chain connects TRBV4-2 to TRBJ1-1; 9 nucleotides align to TRBD1. There are 15 residues in the CDR3. Germline CDR1 reads LGHNA; CDR2 reads YNFKEQ. With V trimmed by 4 bases and J by 5 bases, 8 bases remained unmatched. The chain's CDR3 is CASSLRTGEDTEAFF. The CDR3 DNA reads as TGTGCCAGCAGCCTCAGGACAGGGGAGGATACTGAAGCTTTCTTT.

This chain connects TRBV6-2 or TRBV6-3 to TRBJ2-1, with 11 bases aligning to TRBD1. With V trimmed by 5 bases and J by 9 bases, 6 bases remained unmatched. CDR1 and CDR2 from the germline V gene are MNHEY and SVGEGT. The CDR3 covers 14 residues. The CDR3 nucleotides are TGTGCCAGCAGTCCGGGACAGGGGGGCGGTGAGCAGTTCTTC. Translating it yields CASSPGQGGGEQFF.

This clonotype was found a few times. The J gene is TRBJ2-3, the V gene TRBV20-1, with D uncertain. V was pared by 8 bases and J by 2 bases, with 11 bases between. CDR1 is DFQATT and CDR2 is SNEGSKA in the germline V gene (reference sequence). CDR3 length: 12 residues. This chain's CDR3 is CSPASYTDTQYF. The CDR3 nucleotides are TGCAGTCCTGCAAGTTACACAGATACGCAGTATTTT.

J is TRBJ1-1 and V is TRBV6-2 or TRBV6-3; unclear D gene. The CDR3 totals 14 residues. V was cut by 0 bases and J by 3 bases, with 8 bases left in between. Germline-derived CDR1 and CDR2 are MNHEY and SVGEGT. CDR3: CASSYSSGYTEAFF. As DNA, the CDR3 is TGTGCCAGCAGTTACTCATCCGGCTACACTGAAGCTTTCTTT.

Worth noting for this clonotype: A clone one base away is much larger, so this may be a read error. Here the CDR3 reads CANSFPRGSFTDTQYF. CDR3 coding DNA: TGTGCCAACAGCTTTCCCCGTGGCAGTTTCACAGATACGCAGTATTTT. The rearrangement uses TRBV7-2 and TRBJ2-3, with D uncertain. The CDR3 is 16 residues long. Per germline, CDR1 SGHTA and CDR2 FQGNSA.